This TCR beta chain was profiled in a study of cytomegalovirus exposure and HLA in healthy donors. The study's findings and limits: Sequencing likely caused a cluster of highly shared sequence variants. TCR beta chains numbering some 160 were designated cytomegalovirus-associated.

Germline V gene data show CDR1 as MNHNS and CDR2 as SASEGT. CDR3 length equals 14 residues. The primer mix had 60 Vbeta and 13 Jbeta primers. This table comes from immunoSEQ multiplex PCR, and its TCRdb copy is limited to in-frame clones, with some not included. The sample consists of 190,000 or so clones, 79% of them appearing once. Details on this clone: What it binds is unknown. At one of its ends the junction is not consistent with the germline gene, which may arise from a read error.

Sequenced material: PBMCs. This sequence originates from a girl under 18 in good health and CMV-seropositive. This chain connects TRBV6-1 to TRBJ1-5; TRBD1 is a possible D gene (6 bases). CDR3: CASISGAFNQPRHF. The CDR3 nucleotides are TGTGCCAGCATCTCAGGGGCTTTCAATCAGCCCCGGCATTTT.